A selection of T cell receptor beta chains follows, all from one sample in a study of molecular identifiers for immune sequencing clone quantification. Each CDR3 protein is one row after TCRdb ran MiXCR on the PCR reads. The sample has 490,000 or so distinct CDR3 sequences, about a quarter seen once; the top ten hold roughly 0.77%. Sequenced sample: naive CD8+ T cells from blood, with Jurkat cell RNA spiked in. These receptors originate from a human donor in good health. Some libraries in this study had Jurkat cell RNA spiked in. CDR3s include the opening cysteine and the closing phenylalanine or tryptophan. D genes are given only for firm matches. Rows may omit the clone size; those that give it use once, few, many or a size class.

size | J | V | D | DNA | CDR3
few | TRBJ1-3 | TRBV6-6 | NA | TGTGCCAGCAGCTTCCCAAGCGGGGCCTCTGGAAACACCATATATTTT | CASSFPSGASGNTIYF
NA | TRBJ2-5 | TRBV14 | TRBD1 | TGTGCCAGCAGCAACTTGCCCCCGGGACAGGGGTACCAAGAGCCCCAGTACTTC | CASSNLPPGQGYQEPQYF
NA | TRBJ2-1 | TRBV7-9 | NA | TGTGCCAGCAGCTTAGTAGGATGGGGAAACAATGAGCAGTTCTTC | CASSLVGWGNNEQFF
few | TRBJ2-2 | TRBV27 | TRBD2 | TGTGCCAGCAGTTTACTGCTTGCGGGGGGGCTCGTAACCGGGGAGCTGTTTTTT | CASSLLLAGGLVTGELFF
few | TRBJ2-6 | TRBV19 | NA | TGTGCCAGTAGTATACATGACGTTTGGCCCTCTGGGGCCAACGTCCTGACTTTC | CASSIHDVWPSGANVLTF
many | TRBJ2-7 | TRBV7-6 | NA | TGTGCCAGCAGCTTATCTTGGGGGGACAAGCCGGGCGAGCAGTACTTC | CASSLSWGDKPGEQYF
NA | TRBJ2-2 | TRBV30 | NA | TGTGCCTGGATGCCTCCCAGCACCGGGGAGCTGTTTTTT | CAWMPPSTGELFF
many | TRBJ2-2 | TRBV19 | NA | TGTGCCAGTATGGACAGGAACACCGGGGAGCTGTTTTTT | CASMDRNTGELFF
NA | TRBJ2-5 | TRBV7-6 | TRBD1 | TGTGCCAGCAGCCCCTGGGTTGGACAGGGTGGAAAAGAGACCCAGTACTTC | CASSPWVGQGGKETQYF
once | TRBJ2-3 | TRBV2 | TRBD2 | TGTGCCAGCAGTGAAGCCGGGGGGGCCGAAGGGACAGATACGCAGTATTTT | CASSEAGGAEGTDTQYF
many | TRBJ2-7 | TRBV5-4 | TRBD1 | TGTGCCAGCAGCTTCGGACAGGGATCCTACGAGCAGTACTTC | CASSFGQGSYEQYF
many | TRBJ2-7 | TRBV19 | NA | TGTGCCAGTAGCTTGGGGGGAATTTCCTACGAGCAGTACTTC | CASSLGGISYEQYF
NA | TRBJ1-1 | TRBV9 | NA | TGTGCCAGCAGCGTCATCCCGGGGGGGACTGAAGCTTTCTTT | CASSVIPGGTEAFF
NA | TRBJ2-1 | TRBV12-3/TRBV12-4 | NA | TGTGCCAGCAGAAGAGAGGGACATGAGCAGTTCTTC | CASRREGHEQFF
few | TRBJ1-1 | TRBV7-9 | NA | TGTGCCAGCAGCTCAGTGGTCGGGAACACTGAAGCTTTCTTT | CASSSVVGNTEAFF
NA | TRBJ2-7 | TRBV2 | TRBD1 | TGTGCCAGCAGGGATATTAACAGGGGCGACGAGCAGTACTTC | CASRDINRGDEQYF
NA | TRBJ2-2 | TRBV5-3 | TRBD2 | TGTGCCACCAGGGAGGGGAGGGGAGCGAACACCGGGGAGCTGTTTTTT | CATREGRGANTGELFF
NA | TRBJ2-7 | TRBV4-2 | TRBD1 | TGTGCCAGCAGCCAAGAGATGACCGGGACAGGGGGCCTCTCCGAGCAGTACTTC | CASSQEMTGTGGLSEQYF
many | TRBJ2-7 | TRBV5-4 | TRBD2 | TGTGCCAGCAGCTTGGTCGCGAGCGGCGGGAGATACGAGCAGTACTTC | CASSLVASGGRYEQYF
NA | TRBJ2-2 | TRBV2 | TRBD2 | TGTGCCAGCAGCCGCGGACTAGCGGGAGGGCCTACCGGGGAGCTGTTTTTT | CASSRGLAGGPTGELFF
NA | TRBJ1-3 | TRBV29-1 | NA | TGCAGCGTTGTTAAGGGAGATTTCAACACCATATATTTT | CSVVKGDFNTIYF
NA | TRBJ1-6 | TRBV10-2 | NA | TGCGCCAGCAGTGAGGGACGGAGTAATTCACCCCTCCACTTT | CASSEGRSNSPLHF
NA | TRBJ2-1 | TRBV2 | TRBD2 | TGTGCCAGCAGTGAGACTAGCGGGAGTCTTGAGCAGTTCTTC | CASSETSGSLEQFF
NA | TRBJ2-7 | TRBV6-6 | NA | TGTGCCAGCAGTCAAACAGGGACCCCCCACGAGCAGTACTTC | CASSQTGTPHEQYF